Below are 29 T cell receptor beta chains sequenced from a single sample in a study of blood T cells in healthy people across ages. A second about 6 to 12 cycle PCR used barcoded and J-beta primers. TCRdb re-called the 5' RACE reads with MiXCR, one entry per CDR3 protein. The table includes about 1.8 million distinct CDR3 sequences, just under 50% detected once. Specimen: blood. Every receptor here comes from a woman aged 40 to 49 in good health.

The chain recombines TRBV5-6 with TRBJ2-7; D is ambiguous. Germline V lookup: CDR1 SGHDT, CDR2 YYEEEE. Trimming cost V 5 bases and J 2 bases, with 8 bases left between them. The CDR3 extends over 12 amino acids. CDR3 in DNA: TGTGCCAGCAGTGTCAGGACCTACGAGCAGTACTTC. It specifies CASSVRTYEQYF.

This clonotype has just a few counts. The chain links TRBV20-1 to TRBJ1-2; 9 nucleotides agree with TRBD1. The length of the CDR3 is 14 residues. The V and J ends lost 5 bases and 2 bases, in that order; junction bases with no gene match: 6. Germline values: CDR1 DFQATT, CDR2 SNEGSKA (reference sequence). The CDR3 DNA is TGCAGTGCTTTCGAACAGGGGGCGAACTATGGCTACACCTTC. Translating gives CSAFEQGANYGYTF.

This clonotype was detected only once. Here the CDR3 DNA reads TGTGCCAGTAGTATAAAGATTGGAGCAACCCCTAACTATGGCTACACCTTC. As protein: CASSIKIGATPNYGYTF. The V and J genes are TRBV19 and TRBJ1-2; D is unclear. The V end lost 2 bases, the J end lost 0 bases, and 16 bases lay between the germline ends. CDR3 length: 17 residues. Germline V lookup: CDR1 LNHDA, CDR2 SQIVND (reference sequence).

CDR3 in DNA: TGTGCCAGCAGCTCTGGACTGGCTACTAGCACAGATACGCAGTATTTT. It is translated as CASSSGLATSTDTQYF. The chain recombines TRBV7-9 with TRBJ2-3; tentative D call: TRBD2 (5 bases). This CDR3 comprises 16 residues. Between the trimmed V and J ends, which lost 4 bases and 0 bases, there was a span of 14 bases. Germline CDR1 SEHNR, CDR2 FQNEAQ (reference sequence).

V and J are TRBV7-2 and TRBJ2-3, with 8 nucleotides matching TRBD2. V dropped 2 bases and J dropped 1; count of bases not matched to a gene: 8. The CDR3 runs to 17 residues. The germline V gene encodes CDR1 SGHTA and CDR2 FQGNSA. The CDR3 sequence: CASSLIGAGARTDTQYF. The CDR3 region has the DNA TGTGCCAGCAGCTTAATTGGAGCGGGGGCCCGCACAGATACGCAGTATTTT.

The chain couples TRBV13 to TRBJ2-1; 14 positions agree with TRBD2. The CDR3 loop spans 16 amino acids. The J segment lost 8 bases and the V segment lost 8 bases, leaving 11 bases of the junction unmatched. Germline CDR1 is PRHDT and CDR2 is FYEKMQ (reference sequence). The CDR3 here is CASADGGTSGGYEQFF. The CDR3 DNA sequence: TGTGCCAGCGCTGATGGAGGGACTAGCGGGGGTTATGAGCAGTTCTTC.

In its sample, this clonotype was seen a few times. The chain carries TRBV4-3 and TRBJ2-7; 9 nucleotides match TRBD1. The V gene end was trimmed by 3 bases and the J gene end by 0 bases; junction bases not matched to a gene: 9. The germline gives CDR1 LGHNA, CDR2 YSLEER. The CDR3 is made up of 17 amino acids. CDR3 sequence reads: CASSQALGTGSSYEQYF. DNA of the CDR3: TGCGCCAGCAGCCAGGCTCTAGGGACAGGGAGCTCCTACGAGCAGTACTTC.

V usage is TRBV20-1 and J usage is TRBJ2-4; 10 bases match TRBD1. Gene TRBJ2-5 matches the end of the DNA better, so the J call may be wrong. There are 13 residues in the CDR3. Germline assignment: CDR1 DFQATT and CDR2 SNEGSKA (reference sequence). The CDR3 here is CSANRDRGLTQYF. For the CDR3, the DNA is TGCAGTGCTAACCGGGACAGGGGTTTGACCCAGTACTTC.

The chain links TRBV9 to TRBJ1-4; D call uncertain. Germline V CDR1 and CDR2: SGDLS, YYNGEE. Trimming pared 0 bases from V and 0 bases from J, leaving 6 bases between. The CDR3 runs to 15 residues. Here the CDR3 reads CASSVDGSTNEKLFF. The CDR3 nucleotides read TGTGCCAGCAGCGTAGACGGGTCAACTAATGAAAAACTGTTTTTT.

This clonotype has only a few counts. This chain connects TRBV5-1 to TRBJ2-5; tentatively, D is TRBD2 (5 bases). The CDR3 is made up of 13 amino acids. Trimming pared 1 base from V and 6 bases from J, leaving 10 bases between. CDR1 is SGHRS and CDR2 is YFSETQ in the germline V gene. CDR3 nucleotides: TGCGCCAGCAGCTTGTTTGCGGGCCAGACCCAGTACTTC. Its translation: CASSLFAGQTQYF.

CDR3 nucleotides: TGCGCCAGCAGCTTGACTAGCGGGGGGGTCGGAGAGCAGTACTTC. Translation: CASSLTSGGVGEQYF. The rearrangement uses TRBV5-1 and TRBJ2-4, with TRBD2 matching 13 bases. CDR1 is SGHRS and CDR2 is YFSETQ in the germline V gene. The J segment lost 13 bases and the V segment lost 1 base, leaving 8 bases of the junction unmatched. The CDR3 is made up of 15 amino acids.

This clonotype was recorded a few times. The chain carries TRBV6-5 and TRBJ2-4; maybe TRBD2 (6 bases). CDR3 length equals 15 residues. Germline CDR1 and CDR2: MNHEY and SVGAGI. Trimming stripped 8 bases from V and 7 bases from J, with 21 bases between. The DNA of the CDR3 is TGTGCCAGCGCCCGCCCGGGACTCGGGACGAACATTCAGTACTTC. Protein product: CASARPGLGTNIQYF.

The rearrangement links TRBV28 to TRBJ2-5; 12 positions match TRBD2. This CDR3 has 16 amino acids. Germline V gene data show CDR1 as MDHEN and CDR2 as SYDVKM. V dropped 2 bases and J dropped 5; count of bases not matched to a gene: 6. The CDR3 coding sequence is TGTGCCAGCAGTTTAACTAGCGGGGGGCCATGGGAGACCCAGTACTTC. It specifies CASSLTSGGPWETQYF.

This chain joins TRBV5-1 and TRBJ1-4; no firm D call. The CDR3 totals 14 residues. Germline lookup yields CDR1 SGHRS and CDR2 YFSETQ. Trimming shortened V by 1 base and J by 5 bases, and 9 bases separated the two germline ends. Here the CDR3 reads CASSLNSINEKLFF. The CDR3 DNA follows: TGCGCCAGCAGCTTGAATAGTATAAATGAAAAACTGTTTTTT.

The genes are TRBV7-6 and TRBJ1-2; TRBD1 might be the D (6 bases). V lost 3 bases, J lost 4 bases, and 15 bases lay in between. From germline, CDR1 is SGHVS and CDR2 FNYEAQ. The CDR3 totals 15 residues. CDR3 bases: TGTGCCAGCAGCTTGTCAGGGGCTTTCGGCTATGGCTACACCTTC. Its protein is CASSLSGAFGYGYTF.

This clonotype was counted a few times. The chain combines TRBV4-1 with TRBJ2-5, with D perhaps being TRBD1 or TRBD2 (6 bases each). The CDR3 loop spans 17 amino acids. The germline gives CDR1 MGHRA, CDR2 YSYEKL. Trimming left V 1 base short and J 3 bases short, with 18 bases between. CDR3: CASSQATLGGGKETQYF. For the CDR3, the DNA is TGCGCCAGCAGCCAAGCGACATTAGGAGGGGGAAAAGAGACCCAGTACTTC.

DNA of the CDR3: TGTGCCAGCAGCTTAGAGGGGGCGGGGAACCAAGAGACCCAGTACTTC. It codes for CASSLEGAGNQETQYF. The chain uses TRBV7-8 and TRBJ2-5; a possible D gene is TRBD1 (7 bases). Trimming left V 1 base short and J 0 bases short, with 12 bases between. This CDR3 is built from 16 residues. Germline assignment: CDR1 SGHVS and CDR2 FQNEAQ.

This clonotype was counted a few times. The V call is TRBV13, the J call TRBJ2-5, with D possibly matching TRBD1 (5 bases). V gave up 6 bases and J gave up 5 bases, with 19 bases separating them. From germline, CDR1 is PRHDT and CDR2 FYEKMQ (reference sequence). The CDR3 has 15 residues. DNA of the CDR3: TGTGCCAGCAGGCGAGCAGGGCTCTCTGGGGAGACCCAGTACTTC. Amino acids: CASRRAGLSGETQYF.

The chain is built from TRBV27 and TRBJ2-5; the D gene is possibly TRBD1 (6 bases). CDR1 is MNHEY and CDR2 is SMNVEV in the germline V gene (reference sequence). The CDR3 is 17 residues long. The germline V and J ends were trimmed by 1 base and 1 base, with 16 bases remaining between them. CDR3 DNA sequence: TGTGCCAGCAGTTTATTGGCAGGGGCGCCCCTCCAAGAGACCCAGTACTTC. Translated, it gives CASSLLAGAPLQETQYF.

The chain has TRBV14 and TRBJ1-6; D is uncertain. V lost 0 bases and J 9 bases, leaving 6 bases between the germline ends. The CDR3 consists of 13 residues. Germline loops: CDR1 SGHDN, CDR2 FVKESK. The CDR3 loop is CASSQESASPLHF. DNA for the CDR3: TGTGCCAGCAGCCAAGAGTCCGCTTCACCCCTCCACTTT.

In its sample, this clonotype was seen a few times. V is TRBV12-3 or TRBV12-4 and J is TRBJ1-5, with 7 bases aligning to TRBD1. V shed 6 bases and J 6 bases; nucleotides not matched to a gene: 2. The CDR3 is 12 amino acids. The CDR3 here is CASRTGIQPQHF. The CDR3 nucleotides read TGTGCCAGCAGGACAGGGATTCAGCCCCAGCATTTT.

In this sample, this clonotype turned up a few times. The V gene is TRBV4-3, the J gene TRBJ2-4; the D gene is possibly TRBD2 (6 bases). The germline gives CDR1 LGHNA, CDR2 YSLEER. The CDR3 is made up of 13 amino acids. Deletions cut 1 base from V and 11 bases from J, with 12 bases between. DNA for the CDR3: TGCGCCAGCAGCCAAGGCTTGCGGGAAGTTCAGTACTTC. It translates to CASSQGLREVQYF.

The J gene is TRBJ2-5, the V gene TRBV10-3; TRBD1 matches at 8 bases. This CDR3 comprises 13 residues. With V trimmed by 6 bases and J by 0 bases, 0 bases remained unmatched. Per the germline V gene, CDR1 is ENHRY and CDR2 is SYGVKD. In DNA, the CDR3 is TGTGCCATCAGGGGACAGGACCAAGAGACCCAGTACTTC. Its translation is CAIRGQDQETQYF.

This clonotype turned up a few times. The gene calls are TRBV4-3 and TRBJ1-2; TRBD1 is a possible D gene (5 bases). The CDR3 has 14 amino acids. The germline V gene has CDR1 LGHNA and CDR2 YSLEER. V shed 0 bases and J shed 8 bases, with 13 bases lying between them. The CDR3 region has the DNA TGCGCCAGCAGCCAAGATTGGAGGGGAGGAGGCTACACCTTC. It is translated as CASSQDWRGGGYTF.

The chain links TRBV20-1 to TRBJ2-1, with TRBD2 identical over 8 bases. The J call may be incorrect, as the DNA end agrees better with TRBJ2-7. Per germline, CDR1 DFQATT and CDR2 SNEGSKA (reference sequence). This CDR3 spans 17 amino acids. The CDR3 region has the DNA TGCAGTGCTAGCGCCCCGAGTGGGCGGGGGGCCTACAATGAGCAGTACTTC. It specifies CSASAPSGRGAYNEQYF.

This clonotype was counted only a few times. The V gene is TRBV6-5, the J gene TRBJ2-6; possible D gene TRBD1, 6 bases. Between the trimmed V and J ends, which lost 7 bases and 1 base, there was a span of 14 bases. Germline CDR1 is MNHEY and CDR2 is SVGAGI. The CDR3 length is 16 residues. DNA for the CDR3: TGTGCCAGCACCTCCAGGGGCGGTTCTGGGGCCAACGTCCTGACTTTC. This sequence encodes CASTSRGGSGANVLTF.

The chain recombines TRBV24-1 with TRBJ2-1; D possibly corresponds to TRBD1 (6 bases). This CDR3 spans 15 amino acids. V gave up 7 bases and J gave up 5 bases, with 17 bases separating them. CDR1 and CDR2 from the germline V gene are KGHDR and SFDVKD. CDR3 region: CATRPRGLGDNEQFF. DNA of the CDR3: TGTGCCACCAGACCCAGGGGTTTGGGTGACAATGAGCAGTTCTTC.

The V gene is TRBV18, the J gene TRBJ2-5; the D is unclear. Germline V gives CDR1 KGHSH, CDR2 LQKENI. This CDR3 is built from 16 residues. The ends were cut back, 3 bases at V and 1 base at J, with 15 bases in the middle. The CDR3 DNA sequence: TGTGCCAGCTCACCTCGACAAGTGCGCAGCCAAGAGACCCAGTACTTC. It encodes CASSPRQVRSQETQYF.

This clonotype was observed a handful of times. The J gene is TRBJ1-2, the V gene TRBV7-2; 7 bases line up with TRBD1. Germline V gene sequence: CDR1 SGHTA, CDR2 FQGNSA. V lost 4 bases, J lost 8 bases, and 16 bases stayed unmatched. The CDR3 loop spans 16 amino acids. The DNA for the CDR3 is TGTGCCAGCAGCTCCGCCCCTAAGGACAGGTCGGGCGGCTACACCTTC. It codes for CASSSAPKDRSGGYTF.